Listed below are T cell receptor beta chains from one sample, sequenced in a study of blood T cells in healthy people across ages. TCRdb re-derived calls from the 5' RACE reads in MiXCR, one entry per CDR3 protein. The data show 1.5 million to 1.9 million distinct CDR3 sequences, approximately 42% seen once. Source material: blood. The receptors come from a young woman in good health. Each CDR3 is given with its conserved first and last residue. A D gene is named only where the DNA matches it firmly. Size values are once, few and many counts, or a class for expanded clones, and some rows have none.

d_gene,j_gene,abundance,v_gene,CDR3nt,CDR3aa
-,TRBJ2-7,few,TRBV11-2,TGTGCCAGCAGCTTAGTTTTAGCGCGTTACGAGCAGTACTTC,CASSLVLARYEQYF
TRBD2,TRBJ2-3,-,TRBV27,TGTGCCAGCCGGGGACTACGGGGGGTAGATACGCAGTATTTT,CASRGLRGVDTQYF
-,TRBJ2-7,few,TRBV7-2,TGTGCCAGCAGCCGGGACAAGAGTTACGAGCAGTACTTC,CASSRDKSYEQYF
-,TRBJ2-7,few,TRBV4-2,TGTGCCAGCAGCCAAGAACACTCCCCATGGTACGAGCAGTACTTC,CASSQEHSPWYEQYF
-,TRBJ1-4,-,TRBV7-2,TGTGCCAGCAGCTTAGGGCAGACCTCATTCGAAAAACTGTTTTTT,CASSLGQTSFEKLFF
TRBD2,TRBJ2-7,-,TRBV7-9,TGTGCCAGCAGCCTTAGGGAGGGCCGGATTTTCTACGAGCAGTACTTC,CASSLREGRIFYEQYF
TRBD1,TRBJ2-1,-,TRBV28,TGTGCCAGTTACAGGGGATTCGGGAATGAGCAGTTCTTC,CASYRGFGNEQFF
-,TRBJ1-1,few,TRBV29-1,TGCAGCGTTGCCCGACAGATGAACACTGAAGCTTTCTTT,CSVARQMNTEAFF
-,TRBJ2-3,once,TRBV12-3/TRBV12-4,TGTGCCAGCAGTTTAGGTTTCGCGGGGGCCAATACGCAGTATTTT,CASSLGFAGANTQYF
TRBD1,TRBJ2-7,-,TRBV28,TGTGCCAGCAGTTTTTGGGGGACAGTCGAGCAGTACTTC,CASSFWGTVEQYF
-,TRBJ2-3,-,TRBV20-1,TGCAGTGCTCCCCAGAGAGCGGAGGGAGATACGCAGTATTTT,CSAPQRAEGDTQYF
TRBD1,TRBJ1-2,many,TRBV29-1,TGCAGCGTTGAAGGTACAGGGGAAGGCTACACCTTC,CSVEGTGEGYTF
TRBD2,TRBJ2-5,once,TRBV6-6,TGTGCCAGCAGTTACAGGGCGGGGGGGGCCTTTGATGAGCAGTACTTC,CASSYRAGGAFDEQYF
-,TRBJ2-7,-,TRBV27,TGTGCCAGCAGATCGTCGCTAGCGAACGAGCAGTACTTC,CASRSSLANEQYF
TRBD1,TRBJ2-1,-,TRBV6-2/TRBV6-3,TGTGCCAGCAGCGCCACAGGGGGCAGCTACAATGAGCAGTTCTTC,CASSATGGSYNEQFF
-,TRBJ2-5,-,TRBV21-1,TGTGCCAGCAGCAAACAAGAGGAAGTTGAGAGGCAAGAGACCCAGTACTTC,CASSKQEEVERQETQYF
TRBD2,TRBJ2-1,-,TRBV7-6,TGTGCCAGCAGCTTACTACTAGCGGGGGGCTACAATGAGCAGTTCTTC,CASSLLLAGGYNEQFF
-,TRBJ1-2,few,TRBV3-1,TGTGCCAGCAGCCGGTCTGGGAGCAGGGCGGATGGCTACACCTTC,CASSRSGSRADGYTF
-,TRBJ2-5,many,TRBV7-2,TGCGCCAGCAGCTTGGTAACACAAGAGACCCAGTACTTC,CASSLVTQETQYF
-,TRBJ2-7,-,TRBV7-9,TGTGCCAGCAGCCGGAGCTTAATGGAGAGCTCCTACGAGCAGTACTTC,CASSRSLMESSYEQYF
-,TRBJ2-3,few,TRBV7-6,TGTGCCAGCAGTTCGCAGGGATGGGGCACGGATGCGCAGTATTTT,CASSSQGWGTDAQYF
TRBD1,TRBJ2-7,-,TRBV5-5,TGTGCCAGCAGCTTTGGTGGACAGGACAGGGCCTACTCCTACGAGCAGTACTTC,CASSFGGQDRAYSYEQYF
-,TRBJ1-1,-,TRBV5-6,TGTGCCAGCAGCTGGAAGGGACAAAGGCGCACTGAAGCTTTCTTT,CASSWKGQRRTEAFF
-,TRBJ1-2,-,TRBV7-2,TGTGCCAGCAGCTTACCCAGGGGTACTAACTATGGCTACACCTTC,CASSLPRGTNYGYTF
TRBD2,TRBJ2-6,-,TRBV7-2,TGTGCCAGCAGCCCCACTAGCGGGGGGGCGAGGAGCAGCGTCCTGACTTTC,CASSPTSGGARSSVLTF
TRBD2,TRBJ2-7,-,TRBV12-3/TRBV12-4,TGTGCCAGCAGTAGCGGGGGATCAGGCTCCTACAATGAGCAGTACTTC,CASSSGGSGSYNEQYF
-,TRBJ2-6,many,TRBV6-2/TRBV6-3,TGTGCCAGCAGTTACTCGGGCTCTGGGGCCAACGTCCTGACTTTC,CASSYSGSGANVLTF
-,TRBJ1-5,-,TRBV7-9,TGTGCCAGCAGCCCTGCGGTAGGGGAGCCCCAGCATTTT,CASSPAVGEPQHF
-,TRBJ1-2,-,TRBV7-2,TGTGCCAGCAGCTCAGGGCTTGTCTATGGCTACACCTTC,CASSSGLVYGYTF
TRBD1,TRBJ2-1,once,TRBV29-1,TGCAGCGTTGAAACGGGACAGGGGGTTTCGTATGAGCAGTTCTTC,CSVETGQGVSYEQFF
-,TRBJ2-5,few,TRBV4-3,TGCGCCAGCAGCCAAGATTCAATCGGCAGGGACCAAGAGACCCAGTACTTC,CASSQDSIGRDQETQYF
-,TRBJ2-1,-,TRBV4-3,TGCGCCAGCAGCCAAGATCTTCGTGGGGTCTCCTACAATGAGCAGTTCTTC,CASSQDLRGVSYNEQFF
-,TRBJ1-1,-,TRBV7-9,TGTGCCAGCAGCCTCCTGACGGCTTACACTGAAGCTTTCTTT,CASSLLTAYTEAFF
-,TRBJ2-3,few,TRBV20-1,TGCAGTGCCTCAATCAGAAATACGCAGTATTTT,CSASIRNTQYF
-,TRBJ2-7,-,TRBV7-9,TGTGCCAGCAGCTTAGCTGGGCGGGCTGGTAACGAGCAGTACTTC,CASSLAGRAGNEQYF
-,TRBJ1-6,few,TRBV7-9,TGTGCCAGCAGCTTAGGCAGGCTACACAATTCACCCCCCCACTTT,CASSLGRLHNSPPHF
TRBD2,TRBJ2-7,many,TRBV27,TGTGCCAGCAGTTTATCCAGACCGGGACTAGCGGTTTTCGAGCAGTACTTC,CASSLSRPGLAVFEQYF
-,TRBJ1-2,few,TRBV25-1,TGTGCCAGCAGTGAACCCCTCGCGGGACTAAAGGTCCATGGCTACACCTTC,CASSEPLAGLKVHGYTF
-,TRBJ2-7,-,TRBV7-6,TGTGCCAGCAGCTGGGGGAAAAGCTTTGTCAATGAGCAGTACTTC,CASSWGKSFVNEQYF
-,TRBJ2-1,-,TRBV6-6,TGTGCCAGCTGCCATACGGGGGACGAGCAGTTCTTC,CASCHTGDEQFF
-,TRBJ1-2,-,TRBV27,TGTGCCAGCAGTTTAACCGGGGCGCGAGGCTACATCTTC,CASSLTGARGYIF
TRBD1,TRBJ2-7,-,TRBV7-9,TGTGCCAGCAGCTGGACAGGGAATAGTGAGCAGTACTTC,CASSWTGNSEQYF
-,TRBJ2-6,once,TRBV5-1,TGCGCCAGCAGCTTGGCCGGGAACTCTGGGGCCAACGTCCTGACTTTC,CASSLAGNSGANVLTF
TRBD2,TRBJ2-1,-,TRBV20-1,TGCAGTGCTGACTACGGGACTAACTACAATGAGCAGTTCTTC,CSADYGTNYNEQFF
-,TRBJ2-5,-,TRBV7-6,TGTGCCAGCAGCACACGACTACCCAACCTCCAAGAGACCCAGTACTTC,CASSTRLPNLQETQYF
TRBD2,TRBJ2-1,many,TRBV12-3/TRBV12-4,TGTGCCAGCAGTTTACAGTCGCTAGCGGGAGTTGTCAATGAGCAGTTCTTC,CASSLQSLAGVVNEQFF
TRBD2,TRBJ2-1,-,TRBV28,TGTGCCAGCATCCTAGGAACTAGCGGGAGCTGGGAGCAGTTCTTC,CASILGTSGSWEQFF
-,TRBJ1-2,few,TRBV6-6,TGTGCCAGCAGTTACTCGGACAAGAACTATGGCTACACCTTC,CASSYSDKNYGYTF
-,TRBJ2-7,few,TRBV4-1,TGCGCCAGCAGCTTGGGACCGACTACCTCCTACGAGCAGTACTTC,CASSLGPTTSYEQYF
-,TRBJ2-1,-,TRBV5-1,TGCGCCAGCAGCTTGGAGGGAGTGGGCAGCGATGAGCAGTTCTTC,CASSLEGVGSDEQFF